The 27 T cell receptor beta chains below come from one sample, sequenced in a study of Ad26.COV2.S vaccination and SARS-CoV-2 variants. This table comes from immunoSEQ multiplex PCR, and its TCRdb copy is limited to in-frame clones, with some not included. The sample carries a few hundred thousand clones, 83% recorded once. As to treatment: 19 received Ad26.COV2.S at low or high dose, single or two shots; about 5 received placebo; per-sample allocation not given. Specimen acquisition occurred on day 63 following the initial vaccine or placebo injection. The sequencing used peripheral blood, collected in a trial of Ad26.COV2.S vaccine versus placebo. The receptors originated from a person between 18 and 59 years old who received the Ad26.COV2.S COVID-19 vaccine or a placebo.

This chain links TRBV5-4 with TRBJ2-3, with 8 bases that match TRBD2. V trimming: 0 bases; J trimming: 4 bases; junction bases outside the gene matches: 16. Germline V gene sequence: CDR1 SGHNT, CDR2 YYREEE (reference sequence). The CDR3 spans 19 residues. The CDR3 loop reads CASSLGRATSAWSADTQYF. The CDR3 DNA reads as TGTGCCAGCAGCTTGGGCCGCGCGACTAGCGCCTGGAGCGCAGATACGCAGTATTTT.

The chain links TRBV6-5 to TRBJ1-2; TRBD1 is a possible D gene (5 bases). The germline gives CDR1 MNHEY, CDR2 SVGAGI. This CDR3 has 13 residues. V lost 2 bases, J lost 4 bases, and 8 bases lay in between. CDR3 protein: CASSYGAGYGYTF. The CDR3 nucleotides read TGTGCCAGCAGTTACGGGGCCGGCTATGGCTACACCTTC.

For this clone: The junction departs from the called germline gene at one end, perhaps through a read error. CDR3 sequence (DNA): TGTGCCAGCAGCTTTCCTTCCTCCGAGCAGTACTTC. This gives the protein CASSFPSSEQYF. The V and J genes are TRBV5-4 and TRBJ2-7, with D uncertain. Looked up from germline, CDR1 is SGHNT and CDR2 is YYREEE (reference sequence). The CDR3 totals 12 residues.

The rearrangement uses TRBV29-1 and TRBJ1-1, with TRBD1 as a possible D gene (5 bases). CDR1 and CDR2 from the germline V gene are SQVTM and ANQGSEA. Trimming stripped 4 bases from V and 7 bases from J, with 10 bases between. The CDR3 is 11 residues long. The CDR3 loop reads CSVAGGSEAFF. The CDR3 bases are TGCAGCGTTGCCGGGGGAAGTGAAGCTTTCTTT.

The rearrangement uses TRBV5-5 and TRBJ2-1; D gene unclear. The CDR3 covers 15 residues. Germline V lookup: CDR1 SGHKS, CDR2 YYEKEE (reference sequence). Trimming removed 3 bases from V and 1 base from J, with 11 bases in between. The CDR3 is CASSSEVRSYNEQFF. The CDR3, as DNA: TGTGCCAGCAGCTCGGAAGTTAGGTCCTACAATGAGCAGTTCTTC.

The gene calls are TRBV5-4 and TRBJ2-3; 9 nucleotides match TRBD2. The germline V gene has CDR1 SGHNT and CDR2 YYREEE (reference sequence). J lost 0 bases, V lost 4 bases, and 3 bases had no gene match. The CDR3 is 15 residues long. For the CDR3, the DNA is TGTGCCAGCAGCACTAGCGGGTTAAGCACAGATACGCAGTATTTT. Translation: CASSTSGLSTDTQYF.

The CDR3 sequence is CSVADTRDEQYF. The CDR3 coding sequence is TGCAGCGTTGCGGATACAAGGGACGAGCAGTACTTC. The chain recombines TRBV29-1 with TRBJ2-7; D call uncertain. The CDR3 consists of 12 residues. Germline V CDR1 and CDR2: SQVTM, ANQGSEA. V was trimmed by 4 bases and J by 5 bases, leaving 12 bases between them.

The chain recombines TRBV5-1 with TRBJ2-7; D perhaps matches TRBD1 (6 bases). The germline V gene encodes CDR1 SGHRS and CDR2 YFSETQ. This CDR3 is 15 amino acids long. The V end was cut by 0 bases, the J end by 0 bases, with 10 bases between. This CDR3 is CASSLDRAVSYEQYF. The CDR3, as DNA: TGCGCCAGCAGCTTGGACAGGGCGGTCTCCTACGAGCAGTACTTC.

This chain links TRBV6-1 with TRBJ2-7, with D uncertain. Between the trimmed V and J ends, which lost 1 base and 4 bases, there was a span of 11 bases. This CDR3 has 14 amino acids. Germline lookup yields CDR1 MNHNS and CDR2 SASEGT. The CDR3 sequence: CASSEGGDKYEQYF. CDR3 DNA: TGTGCCAGCAGTGAAGGGGGTGATAAGTACGAGCAGTACTTC.

V and J are TRBV10-3 and TRBJ2-1, with 11 bases that match TRBD2. V was pared by 8 bases and J by 9 bases, with 15 bases of the junction left unmatched. Per the germline V gene, CDR1 is ENHRY and CDR2 is SYGVKD. The CDR3 runs to 16 residues. CDR3 sequence: CAIGTLAGGPIAEQFF. The CDR3 DNA reads as TGTGCCATCGGGACCCTAGCGGGAGGACCGATCGCTGAGCAGTTCTTC.

The chain recombines TRBV19 with TRBJ2-7; tentative D call: TRBD1 (6 bases). The ends were cut back, 3 bases at V and 4 bases at J, with 10 bases in the middle. This CDR3 is 13 amino acids long. Germline V CDR1 and CDR2: LNHDA, SQIVND (reference sequence). The CDR3 reads CASSIGRGYEQYF. The CDR3 DNA follows: TGTGCCAGTAGTATCGGCAGGGGTTACGAGCAGTACTTC.

The chain has TRBV6-5 and TRBJ2-7, with TRBD2 identical over 10 bases. The length of the CDR3 is 15 residues. Germline assignment: CDR1 MNHEY and CDR2 SVGAGI. V shed 5 bases, J shed 4 bases, and the junction held 8 bases outside the gene matches. In DNA form, the CDR3 reads TGTGCCAGCAGTACCAGCGGGAGGGCCAGATACGAGCAGTACTTC. It is translated as CASSTSGRARYEQYF.

V and J are TRBV29-1 and TRBJ1-1; the D is unclear. Germline V gene lookup returns CDR1 SQVTM and CDR2 ANQGSEA. The V end lost 3 bases, the J end lost 10 bases, and 12 bases lay between the germline ends. The CDR3 contains 11 residues. CDR3 region: CSVENSLGAFF. The DNA of the CDR3 is TGCAGCGTTGAGAATAGTCTGGGAGCTTTCTTT. Filled out from reference TRBV29-1 and TRBJ1-1, the complete variable domain reads SAVISQKPSRDICQRGTSLTIQCQVDSQVTMMFWYRQQPGQSLTLIATANQGSEATYESGFVIDKFPISRPNLTFSTLTVSNMSPEDSSIYLCSVENSLGAFFGQGTRLTVV.

The rearrangement links TRBV30 to TRBJ2-3; D is undetermined. V was trimmed by 5 bases and J by 2 bases, leaving 14 bases between them. Germline V gene lookup returns CDR1 GTSNPN and CDR2 SVGIG (reference sequence). The CDR3 runs to 14 residues. This CDR3 is CAWSSYSATDTQYF. In DNA form, the CDR3 reads TGTGCCTGGTCTTCTTACTCCGCCACAGATACGCAGTATTTT.

The V and J genes are TRBV5-1 and TRBJ1-1; possibly TRBD1 for D (5 bases). Trimming removed 3 bases at V and 3 bases at J, with 12 bases between. Germline CDR1 reads SGHRS; CDR2 reads YFSETQ. The CDR3 is made up of 14 amino acids. The CDR3 bases are TGCGCCAGCAGCTCGGAAGGGGAGGACACTGAAGCTTTCTTT. Protein: CASSSEGEDTEAFF.

The V and J genes are TRBV28 and TRBJ2-7, with D perhaps being TRBD1 or TRBD2 (5 bases each). Deletions cut 5 bases from V and 6 bases from J, with 23 bases between. In germline, CDR1 is MDHEN, CDR2 SYDVKM. The CDR3 has 16 residues. This CDR3 reads CASSTPSTGRLGEQYF. The CDR3 DNA follows: TGTGCCAGCAGTACCCCATCGACGGGGCGCTTAGGCGAGCAGTACTTC.

Details on this clone: The sample holds other DNA sequences that translate to the same CDR3. This chain joins TRBV9 and TRBJ2-1, with D maybe TRBD2 (6 bases). The ends were cut back, 1 base at V and 0 bases at J, with 8 bases in the middle. The germline V gene has CDR1 SGDLS and CDR2 YYNGEE. This CDR3 region has 15 residues. The CDR3 region is CASSVTGSSYNEQFF. The CDR3 nucleotides are TGTGCCAGCAGCGTAACCGGGAGCTCCTACAATGAGCAGTTCTTC.

This clone was detected once. The rearrangement joins TRBV27 to TRBJ2-7; 9 bases are shared with TRBD1. The CDR3 consists of 13 residues. Germline V lookup: CDR1 MNHEY, CDR2 SMNVEV (reference sequence). V was clipped by 5 bases and J by 4 bases; unmatched bases: 3. The CDR3 sequence is CASSTGQGYEQYF. CDR3 sequence (DNA): TGTGCCAGCAGTACGGGACAGGGATACGAGCAGTACTTC.

This clone was observed a handful of times. The CDR3 DNA reads TGTGCCAGCAGTGGAGGACTTCAAGAGACCCAGTACTTC. Protein sequence: CASSGGLQETQYF. The chain is built from TRBV2 and TRBJ2-5; a weak D match, TRBD2 (5 bases). This CDR3 contains 13 residues. V lost 4 bases and J 2 bases, leaving 8 bases between the germline ends. Germline V gives CDR1 SNHLY, CDR2 FYNNEI.

This chain joins TRBV6-2 or TRBV6-3 and TRBJ1-1; no reliable D call. The V end lost 5 bases, the J end lost 3 bases, and 4 bases lay between the germline ends. The CDR3 sequence is 11 residues long. The germline gives CDR1 MNHEY, CDR2 SVGEGT. The CDR3 DNA reads as TGTGCCAGCAGTCAGTACACTGAAGCTTTCTTT. Its translation: CASSQYTEAFF.

This rearrangement joins TRBV2 to TRBJ1-5; TRBD1 matches 7 bases. The junction had 8 bases not matched to a gene; V was cut back by 3 bases and J by 6 bases. Germline assignment: CDR1 SNHLY and CDR2 FYNNEI. The CDR3 runs 15 residues. For the CDR3, the DNA is TGTGCCAGCAGTGATCGGATAGGGGGCGGTCAGCCCCAGCATTTT. Translation: CASSDRIGGGQPQHF.

The chain is built from TRBV7-8 and TRBJ1-2; D is perhaps TRBD1 (6 bases). V was clipped by 5 bases and J by 13 bases, with 14 bases between them. Germline values: CDR1 SGHVS, CDR2 FQNEAQ. CDR3 length: 11 amino acids. The CDR3 protein is CASSRPGTTTF. CDR3 DNA: TGTGCCAGCAGCCGTCCCGGGACAACCACCTTC.

The V call is TRBV5-4, the J call TRBJ2-3; TRBD2 aligns across 7 bases. With 4 bases clipped from V and 0 bases from J, the junction kept 5 bases outside the gene matches. Per germline, CDR1 SGHNT and CDR2 YYREEE (reference sequence). This CDR3 is 15 amino acids long. The CDR3 here is CASSKSGTSTDTQYF. CDR3 nucleotides: TGTGCCAGCAGCAAGAGCGGGACTAGCACAGATACGCAGTATTTT.

CDR3 protein: CASSYSPRGNTIYF. In DNA form, the CDR3 reads TGTGCCAGCAGTTACTCCCCCAGGGGAAACACCATATATTTT. This rearrangement joins TRBV6-5 to TRBJ1-3, with D hard to call. Trimming stripped 0 bases from V and 4 bases from J, with 7 bases between. Per the germline V gene, CDR1 is MNHEY and CDR2 is SVGAGI. There are 14 residues in the CDR3.

V is TRBV21-1 and J is TRBJ2-4; TRBD1 was called by the table and not checked on the DNA. TRBV21-1 is listed as a pseudogene. The CDR3 contains 17 residues. In nucleotides, the CDR3 is TGTGCCAGCAGCAAAGCGCTTTCCAGGCTAGCCAAAAACATTCAGTACTTC. Protein sequence: CASSKALSRLAKNIQYF.

A few counts support this clone. The chain combines TRBV3-1 (or the pseudogene TRBV3-2) with TRBJ2-2; D is perhaps TRBD2 (6 bases). Germline assignment: CDR1 LGHDT and CDR2 YNNKEL (reference sequence). Trimming left V 4 bases short and J 6 bases short, with 21 bases between. This CDR3 comprises 17 residues. CDR3 protein: CASSLPRGARRSGELFF. The CDR3 DNA sequence: TGTGCCAGCAGCCTTCCCCGCGGGGCGCGGAGATCCGGGGAGCTGTTTTTT.

The genes are TRBV6-2 or TRBV6-3 and TRBJ2-3, with D maybe TRBD2 (6 bases). The germline V gene has CDR1 MNHEY and CDR2 SVGEGT. This CDR3 has 15 residues. Trimming stripped 5 bases from V and 5 bases from J, with 17 bases between. Here the CDR3 reads CASSPSAGLGDTQYF. CDR3 nucleotides: TGTGCCAGCAGTCCCAGCGCGGGGTTGGGAGATACGCAGTATTTT.